This T cell receptor beta chain was found in a study of blood T cell repertoires in COVID-19. Between the trimmed V and J ends, which lost 8 bases and 5 bases, there was a span of 13 bases. The CDR3 totals 13 residues. Germline CDR1 and CDR2: MNHEY and SVGAGI. Only in-frame clones appear in the TCRdb table, and some are missing; sequencing was by immunoSEQ multiplex PCR. The table has 100,000 to 150,000 clones, almost 70% seen once; the top ten hold 1.9%. This TCR was sampled from a woman aged 70-85 years with acute or convalescent COVID-19. The sequencing input was peripheral blood. The chain employs TRBV6-5 and TRBJ2-1; D may be TRBD2 (7 bases). The CDR3 region is CASGGGFHNEQFF. In DNA form, the CDR3 reads TGTGCCAGCGGGGGGGGCTTCCACAATGAGCAGTTCTTC.